The rows below give T cell receptor beta chains drawn from one sample of a study of post-analysis software for immune sequencing data. Using its own MiXCR run on the PCR reads, TCRdb lists one record per CDR3 protein. The sample includes about 770,000 distinct CDR3 sequences, about 45% seen only once; the top ten take roughly 4.4%. Sequences were obtained from blood. The source is a girl aged 10 to 17 with multiple sclerosis. Each CDR3 is given with its conserved first and last residue. A D gene is named only where the DNA matches it firmly. Some rows mark clone size as missing; the rest say once, few, many or name a class of expanded clone.

size: few; V: TRBV5-1; J: TRBJ2-5; D: TRBD2; DNA: TGCGCCAGCAGCTTGACGGGACTAGCGGGAGATGGAGAGACCCAGTACTTC; CDR3: CASSLTGLAGDGETQYF
size: -; V: TRBV19; J: TRBJ2-3; D: -; DNA: TGTGCCAGTAGTCTCCGGGACACTCTGAGCGGGGCGCAGTATTTT; CDR3: CASSLRDTLSGAQYF
size: few; V: TRBV9; J: TRBJ2-3; D: TRBD2; DNA: TGTGCCAGCAGCGTAGCCCTAGCGGGAGGTGGAGATACGCAGTATTTT; CDR3: CASSVALAGGGDTQYF
size: -; V: TRBV20-1; J: TRBJ2-7; D: -; DNA: TGCAGTGCTAGAGTGGGCGGGATCTACTACGAGCAGTACTTC; CDR3: CSARVGGIYYEQYF
size: -; V: TRBV7-9; J: TRBJ1-2; D: TRBD1; DNA: TGTGCCAGCAGCGCGACAGGGGGGGATCTCTATGGCTACACCTTC; CDR3: CASSATGGDLYGYTF
size: once; V: TRBV7-9; J: TRBJ2-1; D: -; DNA: TGTGCCAGCAGCACTGACTTAATCTACAATGAGCAGTTCTTC; CDR3: CASSTDLIYNEQFF
size: -; V: TRBV7-9; J: TRBJ2-3; D: TRBD2; DNA: TGTGCCAGCAGCCCCTGGCGGGAGGACCCAGATACGCAGTATTTT; CDR3: CASSPWREDPDTQYF
size: -; V: TRBV7-9; J: TRBJ2-3; D: -; DNA: TGTGCCAGCAGCCCTGAAATTCCCTCCCTCGCGCAGTATTTT; CDR3: CASSPEIPSLAQYF
size: once; V: TRBV7-8; J: TRBJ2-5; D: -; DNA: TGTGCCAGCAGCTATCCGTCGGGGGAGACCCAGTACTTC; CDR3: CASSYPSGETQYF
size: -; V: TRBV7-9; J: TRBJ2-1; D: TRBD2; DNA: TGTGCCAGCAGAGGGGTTATTGAGACTAGCGGGCTCTACAATGAGCAGTTCTTC; CDR3: CASRGVIETSGLYNEQFF
size: -; V: TRBV28; J: TRBJ2-7; D: -; DNA: TGTGCCAGCAGTTCAACCTCTGCTATTGGCTACGAGCAGTACTTC; CDR3: CASSSTSAIGYEQYF